A selection of T cell receptor beta chains follows, all from one sample in a study of CD8 T cells in ankylosing spondylitis. One entry per CDR3 protein, called by TCRdb with MiXCR from the 5' RACE reads. The data show fewer than 500,000 distinct CDR3 sequences, with approximately 20% seen just once and roughly 16% held by the top ten. The sequenced sample was blood, either unsorted or a sorted T cell fraction (not recorded which). These receptors were taken from a male donor with ankylosing spondylitis. CDR3s include the opening cysteine and the closing phenylalanine or tryptophan. The D gene is left open where the match is weak. Some rows mark clone size as missing; the rest say once, few, many or name a class of expanded clone.

CDR3 protein	CDR3 DNA	D gene	V gene	J gene	CDR3 length	clone size
CAISSGSWAEAFF	TGTGCCATCAGCTCGGGATCTTGGGCTGAAGCTTTCTTT	NA	TRBV10-3	TRBJ1-1	13	NA
CASSLVGDGQETQYF	TGTGCCAGCAGCTTAGTTGGGGACGGTCAAGAGACCCAGTACTTC	NA	TRBV7-2	TRBJ2-5	15	NA
CASSETGTVNEKLFF	TGTGCCAGCTCAGAGACCGGGACAGTTAATGAAAAACTGTTTTTT	TRBD1	TRBV12-3/TRBV12-4	TRBJ1-4	15	NA
CASSLPSGSGDEQFF	TGTGCCAGCAGTTTGCCTAGCGGGAGTGGAGATGAGCAGTTCTTC	TRBD2	TRBV6-2/TRBV6-3	TRBJ2-1	15	few
CSVEDGAGGPYQQFF	TGCAGCGTTGAAGATGGCGCGGGAGGGCCTTACCAGCAGTTCTTC	TRBD2	TRBV29-1	TRBJ2-1	15	few
CASSLTPPRDYGYTF	TGTGCCAGCAGTTTAACACCCCCCAGGGACTATGGCTACACCTTC	NA	TRBV12-3/TRBV12-4	TRBJ1-2	15	NA
CASSLYSAKSALGVYGYTF	TGTGCCAGCAGCTTATATTCTGCCAAAAGCGCCCTAGGGGTTTATGGCTACACCTTC	NA	TRBV7-8	TRBJ1-2	19	many
CASSPRGDGGTSTDTQYF	TGTGCCAGCAGCCCGCGTGGGGATGGGGGAACGAGCACAGATACGCAGTATTTT	NA	TRBV7-3	TRBJ2-3	18	NA
CASSDNRRGGNSPLHF	TGTGCCAGCAGTGATAATAGAAGGGGTGGAAATTCACCCCTCCACTTT	NA	TRBV25-1	TRBJ1-6	16	NA
CATERAYGYTF	TGTGCCACCGAGAGGGCCTATGGCTACACCTTC	NA	TRBV6-4	TRBJ1-2	11	NA
CASSLGPTPQPQHF	TGCGCCAGCAGCCTGGGGCCTACCCCCCAGCCCCAGCATTTT	NA	TRBV5-1	TRBJ1-5	14	NA
CSASQYSGANTYEQYF	TGCAGTGCTAGCCAATACAGCGGGGCGAATACCTACGAGCAGTACTTC	TRBD2	TRBV20-1	TRBJ2-7	16	many
CASSQVTAVQETQYF	TGTGCCAGCAGCCAAGTAACTGCGGTACAAGAGACCCAGTACTTC	NA	TRBV4-2	TRBJ2-5	15	NA
CASSQGPGLAGGPTDTQYF	TGTGCCAGCAGCCAAGGCCCGGGACTAGCGGGAGGGCCGACAGATACGCAGTATTTT	TRBD2	TRBV3-1	TRBJ2-3	19	NA
CASPTQGAGEQYF	TGTGCCAGTCCCACACAGGGGGCGGGTGAGCAGTACTTC	TRBD1	TRBV28	TRBJ2-7	13	NA
CASSPGTLSLGTQYF	TGTGCCAGCAGTCCCGGGACACTATCACTCGGGACCCAGTACTTC	NA	TRBV25-1	TRBJ2-5	15	NA
CASGSWRLATGEPFF	TGTGCCAGCGGGTCGTGGCGCCTCGCTACCGGGGAGCCGTTTTTT	NA	TRBV28	TRBJ2-2	15	once
CSASNGLGGDYNEQFF	TGCAGTGCTAGTAACGGACTAGGAGGGGACTACAATGAGCAGTTCTTC	TRBD2	TRBV20-1	TRBJ2-1	16	few
CASSSPGLALTDTQYF	TGTGCCAGCAGTTCACCGGGACTAGCGCTCACAGATACGCAGTATTTT	TRBD2	TRBV12-3/TRBV12-4	TRBJ2-3	16	NA
CASSKNQGAHTEAFF	TGTGCCAGCAGTAAAAACCAGGGGGCCCACACTGAAGCTTTCTTT	TRBD1	TRBV11-2	TRBJ1-1	15	few
CASSIRGTPGNQPQHF	TGTGCCAGTAGTATTCGCGGGACTCCCGGCAATCAGCCCCAGCATTTT	NA	TRBV19	TRBJ1-5	16	NA
CASSQDRLAGGGTGELFF	TGTGCCAGCAGCCAAGATCGACTAGCGGGAGGTGGGACCGGGGAGCTGTTTTTT	TRBD2	TRBV4-2	TRBJ2-2	18	NA
CASSLILDSGANVLTF	TGTGCCAGCAGCTTAATCTTAGACTCTGGGGCCAACGTCCTGACTTTC	NA	TRBV7-9	TRBJ2-6	16	NA
CSARSLAGVGAQYF	TGCAGTGCTAGATCCTTAGCGGGAGTCGGTGCGCAGTACTTC	TRBD2	TRBV20-1	TRBJ2-7	14	NA
CASSLPGSTDTQYF	TGTGCCAGCAGTTTACCCGGGAGCACAGATACGCAGTATTTT	NA	TRBV12-3/TRBV12-4	TRBJ2-3	14	few
CASSLGRYGYTF	TGCGCCAGCAGCTTGGGGCGCTATGGCTACACCTTC	NA	TRBV5-1	TRBJ1-2	12	few
CASSLISTGEDEQYF	TGTGCCAGCAGCCTTATTTCGACAGGGGAGGACGAGCAGTACTTC	TRBD1	TRBV3-1	TRBJ2-7	15	NA
CATSRQGTRAHQPQHF	TGTGCCACCAGCAGACAAGGGACCCGGGCGCATCAGCCCCAGCATTTT	NA	TRBV15	TRBJ1-5	16	few
CASSLALWGQGRNQPQHF	TGTGCCAGCAGTTTAGCGCTGTGGGGACAGGGGAGGAATCAGCCCCAGCATTTT	TRBD1	TRBV12-3/TRBV12-4	TRBJ1-5	18	few
CASSSGGQEKLFF	TGCGCCAGCAGCTCAGGGGGGCAAGAAAAACTGTTTTTT	TRBD1	TRBV5-1	TRBJ1-4	13	few
CASSQLAGEQYF	TGTGCCAGCAGTCAACTAGCTGGGGAGCAGTACTTC	NA	TRBV6-2/TRBV6-3	TRBJ2-7	12	many
CSARDGFQAGNIQYF	TGCAGTGCTAGAGATGGTTTTCAGGCGGGGAACATTCAGTACTTC	NA	TRBV20-1	TRBJ2-4	15	few
CASSYTSVSGEQYF	TGTGCCAGCAGTTATACTAGTGTTTCGGGAGAGCAGTACTTC	NA	TRBV12-3/TRBV12-4	TRBJ2-7	14	NA
CASSFRAGTGELFF	TGTGCCAGCAGCTTTAGGGCGGGCACCGGGGAGCTGTTTTTT	NA	TRBV7-6	TRBJ2-2	14	many
CASSQVVRGNEQFF	TGTGCCAGCAGCCAAGTAGTGAGGGGCAATGAGCAGTTCTTC	NA	TRBV4-2	TRBJ2-1	14	few
CSARDRGGGYSEQFF	TGCAGTGCTAGAGATCGGGGAGGGGGATATAGTGAGCAGTTCTTC	NA	TRBV20-1	TRBJ2-1	15	NA
CASSPRTLNSPLHF	TGCGCCAGCAGCCCCCGGACCTTAAATTCACCCCTCCACTTT	NA	TRBV5-1	TRBJ1-6	14	few
CSVRNYEQYF	TGCAGCGTTCGAAACTACGAGCAGTACTTC	NA	TRBV29-1	TRBJ2-7	10	few
CASSQDLRVTDTQYF	TGTGCCAGCAGCCAAGATCTACGGGTCACAGATACGCAGTATTTT	NA	TRBV4-2	TRBJ2-3	15	NA
CSAPSTGGLGSYNEQFF	TGCAGTGCCCCATCGACAGGGGGCTTGGGATCCTACAATGAGCAGTTCTTC	TRBD1	TRBV20-1	TRBJ2-1	17	NA
CSVGEGNQPQHF	TGCAGCGTTGGGGAAGGGAACCAGCCCCAGCATTTT	NA	TRBV29-1	TRBJ1-5	12	few
CASRKQETQYF	TGTGCCAGCAGGAAGCAAGAGACCCAGTACTTC	NA	TRBV12-3/TRBV12-4	TRBJ2-5	11	NA
CASSFSANQPQHF	TGTGCCAGCAGTTTTTCTGCCAATCAGCCCCAGCATTTT	NA	TRBV12-3/TRBV12-4	TRBJ1-5	13	few
CSVEVLQHEQFF	TGCAGCGTTGAAGTTCTACAACATGAGCAGTTCTTC	NA	TRBV29-1	TRBJ2-1	12	few
CASTLRTGLAGGGDEQFF	TGTGCCAGCACCCTACGCACCGGACTAGCGGGGGGTGGGGATGAGCAGTTCTTC	TRBD2	TRBV11-1	TRBJ2-1	18	few
CASSQDKRAGGDNEQFF	TGTGCCAGCAGCCAAGATAAAAGAGCGGGGGGAGACAATGAGCAGTTCTTC	TRBD2	TRBV3-1	TRBJ2-1	17	NA
CASSEEKASSTDTQYF	TGTGCCAGCAGTGAAGAAAAAGCGAGCTCCACAGATACGCAGTATTTT	NA	TRBV2	TRBJ2-3	16	few
CASSLAPTGSTDTQYF	TGCGCCAGCAGCTTGGCCCCGACGGGGAGCACAGATACGCAGTATTTT	NA	TRBV5-1	TRBJ2-3	16	NA
CASSLSEGYSYEQYF	TGTGCCAGCAGTTTATCTGAGGGCTACTCCTACGAGCAGTACTTC	NA	TRBV28	TRBJ2-7	15	NA
CASSRGFNEKLFF	TGTGCCAGCAGTCGCGGGTTTAATGAAAAACTGTTTTTT	NA	TRBV25-1	TRBJ1-4	13	many
CASSSLGQGAAEAFF	TGTGCCAGCAGTTCCTTGGGACAGGGAGCAGCGGAAGCTTTCTTT	TRBD1	TRBV12-3/TRBV12-4	TRBJ1-1	15	NA
CSARDSQGFDEQYF	TGCAGTGCTAGAGATAGCCAGGGGTTCGACGAGCAGTACTTC	NA	TRBV20-1	TRBJ2-7	14	few
CASSPSSGTQDTQYF	TGCGCCAGCAGCCCATCTAGCGGGACGCAAGATACGCAGTATTTT	TRBD2	TRBV5-1	TRBJ2-3	15	few
CASSTLPGLARLNTEAFF	TGTGCCAGTAGTACCCTGCCGGGATTGGCTCGTCTTAACACTGAAGCTTTCTTT	NA	TRBV19	TRBJ1-1	18	NA
CAISEPPDALGDEQFF	TGTGCCATCAGTGAGCCACCGGATGCCCTAGGGGATGAGCAGTTCTTC	NA	TRBV10-3	TRBJ2-1	16	NA
CASSRGTSGRRTGELFF	TGTGCCAGCAGCCGAGGGACTAGCGGGAGACGGACCGGGGAGCTGTTTTTT	TRBD2	TRBV14	TRBJ2-2	17	NA
CASSLRAGFVGEQFF	TGTGCCAGCAGCTTACGGGCCGGTTTCGTTGGGGAGCAGTTCTTC	NA	TRBV7-3	TRBJ2-1	15	NA